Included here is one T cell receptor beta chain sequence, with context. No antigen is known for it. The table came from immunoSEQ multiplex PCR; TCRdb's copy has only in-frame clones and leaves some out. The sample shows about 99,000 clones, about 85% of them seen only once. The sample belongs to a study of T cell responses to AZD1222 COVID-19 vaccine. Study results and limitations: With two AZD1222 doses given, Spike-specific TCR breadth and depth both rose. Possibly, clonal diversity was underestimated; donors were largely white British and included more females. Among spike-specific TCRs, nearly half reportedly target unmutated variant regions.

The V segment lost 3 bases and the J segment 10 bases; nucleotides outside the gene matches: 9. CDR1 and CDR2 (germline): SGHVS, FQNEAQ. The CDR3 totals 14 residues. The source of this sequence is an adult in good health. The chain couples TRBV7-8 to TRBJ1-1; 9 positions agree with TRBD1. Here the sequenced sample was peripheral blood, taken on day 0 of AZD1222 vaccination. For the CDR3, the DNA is TGTGCCAGCAGCTTCTCCGGGACAGGGAATCGAGCTTTCTTT. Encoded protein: CASSFSGTGNRAFF.